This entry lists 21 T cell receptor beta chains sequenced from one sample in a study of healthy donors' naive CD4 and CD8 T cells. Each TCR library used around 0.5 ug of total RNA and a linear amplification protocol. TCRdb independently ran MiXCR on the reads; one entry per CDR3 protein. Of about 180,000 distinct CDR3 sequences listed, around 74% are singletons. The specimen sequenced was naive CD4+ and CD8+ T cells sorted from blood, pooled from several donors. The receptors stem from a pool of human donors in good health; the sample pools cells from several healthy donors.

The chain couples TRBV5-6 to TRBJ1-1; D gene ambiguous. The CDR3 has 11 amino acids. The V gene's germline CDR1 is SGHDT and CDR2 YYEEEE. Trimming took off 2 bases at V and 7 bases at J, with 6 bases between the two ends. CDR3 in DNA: TGTGCCAGCAGCTTTGGGGTTGAAGCTTTCTTT. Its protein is CASSFGVEAFF.

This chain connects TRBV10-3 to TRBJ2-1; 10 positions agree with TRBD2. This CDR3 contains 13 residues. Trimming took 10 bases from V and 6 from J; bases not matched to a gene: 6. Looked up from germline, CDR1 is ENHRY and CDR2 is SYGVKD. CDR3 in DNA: TGTGCCACAGGACTAGCGGAAGCCAATGAGCAGTTCTTC. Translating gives CATGLAEANEQFF.

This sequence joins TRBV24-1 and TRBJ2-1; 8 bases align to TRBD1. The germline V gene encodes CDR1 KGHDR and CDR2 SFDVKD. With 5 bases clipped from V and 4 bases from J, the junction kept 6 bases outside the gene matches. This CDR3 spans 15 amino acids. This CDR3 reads CATSAGTGPYNEQFF. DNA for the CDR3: TGTGCCACCAGTGCCGGGACAGGACCATACAATGAGCAGTTCTTC.

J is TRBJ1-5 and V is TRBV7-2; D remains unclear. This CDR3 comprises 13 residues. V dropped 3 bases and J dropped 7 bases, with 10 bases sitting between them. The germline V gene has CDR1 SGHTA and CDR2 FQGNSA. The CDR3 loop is CASSFRIGQPQHF. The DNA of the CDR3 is TGTGCCAGCAGCTTTAGGATCGGGCAGCCCCAGCATTTT.

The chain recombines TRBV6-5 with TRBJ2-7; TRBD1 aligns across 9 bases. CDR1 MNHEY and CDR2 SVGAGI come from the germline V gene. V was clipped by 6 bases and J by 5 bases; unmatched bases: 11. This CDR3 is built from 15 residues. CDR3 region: CASSLAGQGFDEQYF. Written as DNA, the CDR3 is TGTGCCAGCAGCCTTGCGGGACAGGGATTCGACGAGCAGTACTTC.

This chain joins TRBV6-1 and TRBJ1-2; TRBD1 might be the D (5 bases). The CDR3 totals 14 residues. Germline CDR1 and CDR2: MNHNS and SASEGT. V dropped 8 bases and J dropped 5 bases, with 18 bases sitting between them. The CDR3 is CASGRIDSSYGYTF. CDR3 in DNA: TGTGCCAGCGGGAGAATCGACAGTTCTTATGGCTACACCTTC.

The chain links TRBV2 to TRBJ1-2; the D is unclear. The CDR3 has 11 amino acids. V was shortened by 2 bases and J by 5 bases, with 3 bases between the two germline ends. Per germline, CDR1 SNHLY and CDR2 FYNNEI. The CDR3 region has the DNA TGTGCCAGCAGTGAACAGTATGGCTACACCTTC. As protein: CASSEQYGYTF.

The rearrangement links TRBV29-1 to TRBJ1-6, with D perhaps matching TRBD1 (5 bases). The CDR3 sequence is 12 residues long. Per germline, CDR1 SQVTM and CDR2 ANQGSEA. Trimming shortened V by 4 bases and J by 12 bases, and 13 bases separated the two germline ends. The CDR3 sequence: CSVVRGRGPLHF. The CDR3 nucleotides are TGCAGCGTTGTGCGGGGAAGGGGACCCCTCCACTTT.

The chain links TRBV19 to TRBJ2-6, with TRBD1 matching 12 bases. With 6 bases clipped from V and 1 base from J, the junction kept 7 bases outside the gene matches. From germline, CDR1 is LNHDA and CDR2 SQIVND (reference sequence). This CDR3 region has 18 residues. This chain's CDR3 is CASSHRDRGRSGANVLTF. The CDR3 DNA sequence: TGTGCCAGTAGCCACCGGGACAGGGGGCGGTCTGGGGCCAACGTCCTGACTTTC.

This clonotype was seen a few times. The CDR3 DNA reads TGTGCCTGGCGCTGGCGTAGGGGACTTACCTACGAGCAGTACTTC. Amino acid sequence: CAWRWRRGLTYEQYF. The chain recombines TRBV30 with TRBJ2-7; perhaps TRBD2 as D (6 bases). CDR3 length: 15 residues. V lost 5 bases to trimming and J lost 2 bases, with 19 bases between them. Germline assignment: CDR1 GTSNPN and CDR2 SVGIG (reference sequence).

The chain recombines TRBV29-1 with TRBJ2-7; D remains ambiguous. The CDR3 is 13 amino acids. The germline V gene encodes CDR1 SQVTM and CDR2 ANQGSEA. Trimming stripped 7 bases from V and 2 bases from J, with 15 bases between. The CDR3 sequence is CSAKSATAYEQYF. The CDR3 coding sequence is TGCAGCGCCAAGTCCGCGACCGCCTACGAGCAGTACTTC.

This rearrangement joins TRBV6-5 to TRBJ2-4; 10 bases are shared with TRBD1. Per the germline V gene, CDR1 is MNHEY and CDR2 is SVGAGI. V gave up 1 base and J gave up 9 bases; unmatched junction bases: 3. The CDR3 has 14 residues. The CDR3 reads CASSYYGQGGIQYF. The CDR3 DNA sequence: TGTGCCAGCAGTTACTATGGACAGGGGGGCATTCAGTACTTC.

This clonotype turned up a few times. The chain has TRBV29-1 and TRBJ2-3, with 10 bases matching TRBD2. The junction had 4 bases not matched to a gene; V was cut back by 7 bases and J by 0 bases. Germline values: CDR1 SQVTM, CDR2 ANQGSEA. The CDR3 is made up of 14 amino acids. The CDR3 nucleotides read TGCAGCGCCCGGACTAGCGGTAGCACAGATACGCAGTATTTT. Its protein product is CSARTSGSTDTQYF.

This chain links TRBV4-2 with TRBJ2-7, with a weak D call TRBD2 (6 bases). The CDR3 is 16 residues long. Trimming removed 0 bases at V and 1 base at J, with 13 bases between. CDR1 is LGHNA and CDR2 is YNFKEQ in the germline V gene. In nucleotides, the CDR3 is TGTGCCAGCAGCCAAGATCGGGGGAGCGGATCCTACGAGCAGTACTTC. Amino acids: CASSQDRGSGSYEQYF.

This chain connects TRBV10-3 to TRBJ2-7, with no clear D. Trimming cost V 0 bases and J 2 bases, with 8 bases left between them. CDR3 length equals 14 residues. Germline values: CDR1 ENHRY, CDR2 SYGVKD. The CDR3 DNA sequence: TGTGCCATCAGTGAGTCTCCAGCCCCCTACGAGCAGTACTTC. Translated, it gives CAISESPAPYEQYF.

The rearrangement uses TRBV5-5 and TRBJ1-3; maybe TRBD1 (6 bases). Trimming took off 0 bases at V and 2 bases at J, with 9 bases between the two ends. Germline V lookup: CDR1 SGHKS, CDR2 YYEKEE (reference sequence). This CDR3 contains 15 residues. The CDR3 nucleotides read TGTGCCAGCAGCTTGGGTTGGACAGCTGGAAACACCATATATTTT. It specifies CASSLGWTAGNTIYF.

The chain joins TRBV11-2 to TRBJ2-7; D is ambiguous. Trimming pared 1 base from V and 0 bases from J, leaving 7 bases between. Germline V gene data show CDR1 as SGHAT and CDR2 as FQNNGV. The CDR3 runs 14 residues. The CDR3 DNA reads TGTGCCAGCAGCTTAGGACCGACCTCCTACGAGCAGTACGTC. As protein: CASSLGPTSYEQYV.

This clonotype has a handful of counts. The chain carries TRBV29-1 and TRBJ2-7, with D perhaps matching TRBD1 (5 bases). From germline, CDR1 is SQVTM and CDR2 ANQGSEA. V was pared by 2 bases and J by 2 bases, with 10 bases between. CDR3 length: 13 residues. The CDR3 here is CSVERDRPYEQYF. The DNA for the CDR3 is TGCAGCGTTGAACGTGACAGACCCTACGAGCAGTACTTC.

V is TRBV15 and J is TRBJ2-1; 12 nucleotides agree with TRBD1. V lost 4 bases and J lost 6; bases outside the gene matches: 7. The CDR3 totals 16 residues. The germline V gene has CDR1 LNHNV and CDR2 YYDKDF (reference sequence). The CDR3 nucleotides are TGTGCCACCAGCACTTGGGACAGGGGGCTAAGCAATGAGCAGTTCTTC. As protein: CATSTWDRGLSNEQFF.

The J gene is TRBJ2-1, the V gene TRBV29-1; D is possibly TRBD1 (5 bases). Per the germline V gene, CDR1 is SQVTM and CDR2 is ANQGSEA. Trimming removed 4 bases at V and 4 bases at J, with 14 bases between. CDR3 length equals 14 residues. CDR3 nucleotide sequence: TGCAGCGTTGTATACCCAAAGGGGTACAATGAGCAGTTCTTC. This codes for CSVVYPKGYNEQFF.

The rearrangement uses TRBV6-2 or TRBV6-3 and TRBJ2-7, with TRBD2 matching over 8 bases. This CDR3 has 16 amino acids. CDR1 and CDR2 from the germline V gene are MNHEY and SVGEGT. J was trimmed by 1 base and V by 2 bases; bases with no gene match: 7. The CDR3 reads CASSYRTSRDSYEQYF. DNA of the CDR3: TGTGCCAGCAGTTACCGGACTAGCAGGGATTCCTACGAGCAGTACTTC.